What follows describes a single T cell receptor (beta chain). This specimen comes from a study of control samples from healthy donors and cancer patients. Here immunoSEQ multiplex PCR was the method, and the copy in TCRdb shows in-frame clones only, minus some. The table has fewer than 70,000 clones, more than 75% seen once. Deletions cut 4 bases from V and 0 bases from J, with 12 bases between. Germline lookup yields CDR1 MNHNY and CDR2 SVGAGI (reference sequence). CDR3 length: 15 amino acids. The chain employs TRBV6-6 and TRBJ1-2; tentative D call: TRBD1 (6 bases). The sample consisted of PBMCs. The sequence was obtained from a woman in her 50s with lung cancer. The CDR3 DNA is TGTGCCAGCAGTTTTTCAGGGGTGACTAACTATGGCTACACCTTC. It translates to CASSFSGVTNYGYTF.